Following are 8 T cell receptor beta chains from one sample sequenced in a study of read filtering for tumor transcriptome and immune sequencing. This library used roughly 400 ng RNA and molecular barcoded adaptors spanning alpha/delta and beta/gamma chains. TCRdb fed the reads into MiXCR, producing one record per CDR3 protein. The sample lists 30,000 to 40,000 distinct CDR3 sequences, 11% to 15% occurring once. Sample: a population of CD138-negative cells sorted from bone marrow. These receptors were collected from a donor older than 35 with multiple myeloma.

The rearrangement uses TRBV6-6 and TRBJ2-3; 7 nucleotides align to TRBD1. CDR1 is MNHNY and CDR2 is SVGAGI in the germline V gene (reference sequence). J lost 6 bases, V lost 10 bases, and 7 bases had no gene match. The CDR3 consists of 12 residues. The CDR3 DNA is TGTGCCACCGAGGGGGCGGTGGATACGCAGTATTTT. This codes for CATEGAVDTQYF.

This clonotype was counted ten times or more. The J gene is TRBJ2-7, the V gene TRBV27; D remains unclear. The CDR3 sequence is 14 residues long. Germline CDR1 is MNHEY and CDR2 is SMNVEV (reference sequence). V lost 1 base and J 0 bases, leaving 7 bases between the germline ends. As DNA, the CDR3 is TGTGCCAGCAGTTTATTCCCAGACTCCTACGAGCAGTACTTC. The encoded protein is CASSLFPDSYEQYF.

This clonotype has only one observation. Given a much more abundant clone one base away, this may be a read error. The V call is TRBV27, the J call TRBJ1-5; TRBD1 might be the D (6 bases). In germline, CDR1 is MNHEY, CDR2 SMNVEV (reference sequence). The CDR3 is made up of 15 amino acids. V was cut by 8 bases and J by 7 bases, with 21 bases left in between. CDR3 in DNA: TGTGCCAGCCATATAATGGGCAGGGGAGGACAGCCCCAGCATTTT. Translating it yields CASHIMGRGGQPQHF.

The table lists this clonotype with many counts. The DNA of the CDR3 is TGTGCCAGCAGTTTTCAGACTAGCGGGGGGTCCCTCTCCTACAATGAGCAGTTCTTC. Translation gives CASSFQTSGGSLSYNEQFF. The J gene is TRBJ2-1, the V gene TRBV28; 13 nucleotides line up with TRBD2. With V trimmed by 3 bases and J by 0 bases, 8 bases remained unmatched. CDR1 is MDHEN, CDR2 SYDVKM, per germline. CDR3 length: 19 residues.

This clonotype was observed at least ten times. This chain links TRBV6-4 with TRBJ1-5; D uncertain. Germline assignment: CDR1 MRHNA and CDR2 SNTAGT. The germline V and J ends were trimmed by 0 bases and 6 bases, with 3 bases remaining between them. This CDR3 is built from 12 residues. The CDR3 region has the DNA TGTGCCAGCAGTGACTCGAGTCAGCCCCAGCATTTT. This encodes CASSDSSQPQHF.

This clonotype was seen ten or more times. The chain couples TRBV20-1 to TRBJ2-3, with TRBD2 matching 12 bases. This CDR3 has 15 amino acids. Germline V gene lookup returns CDR1 DFQATT and CDR2 SNEGSKA (reference sequence). Unmatched junction bases numbered 5, after V lost 2 bases and J lost 5 bases. CDR3 sequence reads: CSARPSGGAVDTQYF. The CDR3 DNA is TGCAGTGCTAGACCTAGCGGGGGGGCCGTAGATACGCAGTATTTT.

By share, this clonotype ranks as medium-sized. Sequence at one end of the junction differs from germline and may be a read error. The gene calls are TRBV4-3 and TRBJ1-4; the match to TRBD1 covers 7 bases. This CDR3 region has 16 residues. Per germline, CDR1 LGHNA and CDR2 YSLEER. This chain's CDR3 is CASSQGNRGTNEKLFF. CDR3 DNA sequence: TGTGCCAGCAGCCAGGGAAACAGGGGAACTAATGAAAAACTGTTTTTT.

The chain has TRBV7-2 and TRBJ2-5, with 12 bases aligning to TRBD2. Trimming at V came to 7 bases and at J to 5 bases, leaving 2 bases not matched to a gene. This CDR3 comprises 13 residues. Looked up from germline, CDR1 is SGHTA and CDR2 is FQGNSA. The CDR3 region is CASKLAGGETQYF. The CDR3 coding sequence is TGTGCCAGCAAACTAGCGGGGGGTGAGACCCAGTACTTC.